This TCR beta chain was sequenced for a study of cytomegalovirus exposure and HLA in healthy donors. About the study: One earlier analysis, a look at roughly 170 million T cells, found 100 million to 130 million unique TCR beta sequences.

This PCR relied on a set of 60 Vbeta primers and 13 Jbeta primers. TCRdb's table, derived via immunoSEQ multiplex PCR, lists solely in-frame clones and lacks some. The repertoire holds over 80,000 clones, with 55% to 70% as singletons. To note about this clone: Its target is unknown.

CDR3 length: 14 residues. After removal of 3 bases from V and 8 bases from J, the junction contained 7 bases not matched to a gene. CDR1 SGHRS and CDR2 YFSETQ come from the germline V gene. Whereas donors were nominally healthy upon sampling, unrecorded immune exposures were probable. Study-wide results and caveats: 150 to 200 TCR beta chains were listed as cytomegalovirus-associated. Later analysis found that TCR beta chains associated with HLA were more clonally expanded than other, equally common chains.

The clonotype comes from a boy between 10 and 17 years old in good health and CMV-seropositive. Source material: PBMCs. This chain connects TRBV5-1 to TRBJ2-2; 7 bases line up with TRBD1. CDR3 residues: CASSSTTGAGELFF. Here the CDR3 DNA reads TGCGCCAGCAGCTCGACCACAGGGGCTGGGGAGCTGTTTTTT.